This TCR beta chain appears in the sequencing data of a study of blood T cell repertoires in COVID-19. Study background: Acute-phase and convalescent COVID-19 samples originated in the United States, Italy and Spain. In each case, the material was cDNA or gDNA derived from T cells, B-cell-depleted T cells, or PBMCs.

As handled by the study authors: By means of reference gene primer amplification, nucleated cell counts were estimated. TCRdb keeps only in-frame clones here, not all; method: immunoSEQ multiplex PCR. D and trimming were read from the DNA, whereas the V and J calls and clone size are those reported in that table. The sample comprises more than 80,000 clones, 70% to 75% of which are singletons, and approximately 0.88% rests with the top ten. This clone occurred many times. At one of its ends the junction is not consistent with the germline gene, which may arise from a read error. The sequence derives from a human donor with acute or convalescent COVID-19. The donor label of this sample is uncertain. The sequenced material came from peripheral blood.

As DNA, the CDR3 is TGTGCCAGCAGCCTAGGACAGGGGGGCTATGGCTACACCTTC. It yields the protein CASSLGQGGYGYTF. The chain employs TRBV13 and TRBJ1-2, with 10 bases matching TRBD1. The CDR3 covers 14 residues. Looked up from germline, CDR1 is PRHDT and CDR2 is FYEKMQ (reference sequence). Complete variable domain (other parts from reference TRBV13 and TRBJ1-2): AAGVIQSPRHLIKEKRETATLKCYPIPRHDTVYWYQQGPGQDPQFLISFYEKMQSDKGSIPDRFSAQQFSDYHSELNMSSLELGDSALYFCASSLGQGGYGYTFGSGTRLTVV.